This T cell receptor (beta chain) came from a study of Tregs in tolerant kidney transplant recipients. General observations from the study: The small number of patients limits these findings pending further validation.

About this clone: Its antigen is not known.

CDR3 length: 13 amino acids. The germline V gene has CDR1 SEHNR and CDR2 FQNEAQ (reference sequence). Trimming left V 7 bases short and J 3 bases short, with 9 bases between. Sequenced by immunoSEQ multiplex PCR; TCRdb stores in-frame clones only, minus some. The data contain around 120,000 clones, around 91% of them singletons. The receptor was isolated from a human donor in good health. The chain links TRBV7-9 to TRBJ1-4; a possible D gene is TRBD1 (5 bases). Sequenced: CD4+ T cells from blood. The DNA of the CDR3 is TGTGCCAGCAACCTGGGGGCTAATGAAAAACTGTTTTTT. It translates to CASNLGANEKLFF.